The rows below give T cell receptor beta chains drawn from one sample of a study of tumor and adjacent non-tumor tissue in lung cancer. Via MiXCR, TCRdb re-called the multiplex PCR reads, giving one row per CDR3 protein. The sample lists under 45,000 distinct CDR3 sequences; roughly 60% were seen once. Source material: distant non-tumor lung tissue. The receptors come from a man aged 50 or older with non-small cell lung cancer. Both conserved end residues are part of each CDR3. Each record gives: CDR3 DNA, CDR3 protein, V gene, D gene, clone size, J gene. A D gene is named only where the DNA matches it firmly. The size field is filled for only some rows; it gives once, few, many or a size class.

CDR3 DNA: TGTGCCTGGAGGACTAGCGGATCCTACAATGAGCAGTTCTTC; CDR3 protein: CAWRTSGSYNEQFF; V gene: TRBV30; D gene: TRBD2; clone size: few; J gene: TRBJ2-1
CDR3 DNA: TGTGCCAGCAGCTTAGACCTCCTAGCGGGCCCTCACAGTGAGCAGTTCTTC; CDR3 protein: CASSLDLLAGPHSEQFF; V gene: TRBV11-2; D gene: TRBD2; clone size: .; J gene: TRBJ2-1
CDR3 DNA: TGTGCCAGCAGCTTAGCTGTAGGGTTATCAACTTACGAGCAGTACTTC; CDR3 protein: CASSLAVGLSTYEQYF; V gene: TRBV7-9; D gene: .; clone size: .; J gene: TRBJ2-7
CDR3 DNA: TGTGCCAGCAAACAGGGGAACACTGAAGCTTTCTTT; CDR3 protein: CASKQGNTEAFF; V gene: TRBV28; D gene: .; clone size: few; J gene: TRBJ1-1
CDR3 DNA: TGTGCCAGCAGCTTTGGGACAGGGATGCGCGAGCAGTACTTC; CDR3 protein: CASSFGTGMREQYF; V gene: TRBV7-8; D gene: TRBD1; clone size: .; J gene: TRBJ2-7
CDR3 DNA: TGCAGCGTGGTTCCTAGACTGGGGGAGGGCACTGAAGCTTTATTT; CDR3 protein: CSVVPRLGEGTEALF; V gene: TRBV29-1; D gene: .; clone size: .; J gene: TRBJ1-1
CDR3 DNA: TGTGCCAGCAGTTTCGGACAGAGCAATCAGCCCCAGCATTTT; CDR3 protein: CASSFGQSNQPQHF; V gene: TRBV12-3/TRBV12-4; D gene: .; clone size: many; J gene: TRBJ1-5
CDR3 DNA: TGTGCCAGCAGCCAATTGGGAGCAACTAATGAAAAACTGTTTTTT; CDR3 protein: CASSQLGATNEKLFF; V gene: TRBV14; D gene: .; clone size: many; J gene: TRBJ1-4
CDR3 DNA: TGTGCCAGTAGCTTAGTAGGCAGACTCACAGATACGCAGTATTTT; CDR3 protein: CASSLVGRLTDTQYF; V gene: TRBV11-2; D gene: .; clone size: .; J gene: TRBJ2-3
CDR3 DNA: TGCAGCGTTGGCCAACCCGGGGACTATGAGTACACCTTC; CDR3 protein: CSVGQPGDYEYTF; V gene: TRBV29-1; D gene: .; clone size: once; J gene: TRBJ1-2
CDR3 DNA: TGTACTAGTGGTTTGGGACTAGTGCAGAACACCGGGGAGTTGTTTTTC; CDR3 protein: CTSGLGLVQNTGELFF; V gene: TRBV12-5; D gene: TRBD2; clone size: .; J gene: TRBJ2-2
CDR3 DNA: TGCAGCGTTGATGTCCGGACTCAAGAGACCCAGTACTTC; CDR3 protein: CSVDVRTQETQYF; V gene: TRBV29-1; D gene: .; clone size: .; J gene: TRBJ2-5
CDR3 DNA: TGCGCCAGCACCCAGGATCAAGAGACCCAGTACTTC; CDR3 protein: CASTQDQETQYF; V gene: TRBV5-1; D gene: .; clone size: .; J gene: TRBJ2-5
CDR3 DNA: TGTGCTAGCAGTAAGGCTACAGGGGACACTGAAGCTTTCTTT; CDR3 protein: CASSKATGDTEAFF; V gene: TRBV6-5; D gene: TRBD1; clone size: .; J gene: TRBJ1-1